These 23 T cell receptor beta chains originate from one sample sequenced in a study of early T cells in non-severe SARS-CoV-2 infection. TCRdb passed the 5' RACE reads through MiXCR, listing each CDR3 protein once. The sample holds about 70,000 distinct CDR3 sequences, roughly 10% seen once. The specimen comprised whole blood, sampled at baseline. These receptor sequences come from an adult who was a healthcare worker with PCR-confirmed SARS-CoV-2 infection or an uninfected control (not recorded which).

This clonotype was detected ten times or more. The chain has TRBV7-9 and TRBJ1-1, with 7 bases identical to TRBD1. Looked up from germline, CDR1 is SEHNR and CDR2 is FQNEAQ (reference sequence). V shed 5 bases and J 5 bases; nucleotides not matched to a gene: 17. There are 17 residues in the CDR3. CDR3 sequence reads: CASSHLEGGASGTEAFF. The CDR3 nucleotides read TGTGCCAGCAGCCACTTGGAAGGGGGCGCGTCAGGGACTGAAGCTTTCTTT.

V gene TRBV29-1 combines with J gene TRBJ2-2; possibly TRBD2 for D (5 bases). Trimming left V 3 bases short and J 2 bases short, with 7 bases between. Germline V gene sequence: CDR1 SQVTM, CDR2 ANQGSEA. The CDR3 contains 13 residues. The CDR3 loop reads CSVDRGNTGELFF. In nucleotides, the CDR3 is TGCAGCGTTGATCGGGGAAACACCGGGGAGCTGTTTTTT.

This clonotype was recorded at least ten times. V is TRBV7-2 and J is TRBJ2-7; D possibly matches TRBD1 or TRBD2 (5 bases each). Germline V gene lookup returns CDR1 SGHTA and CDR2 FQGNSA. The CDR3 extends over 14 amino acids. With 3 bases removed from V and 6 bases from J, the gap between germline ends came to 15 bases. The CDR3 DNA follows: TGTGCCAGCAGCTTCTCCGGGACGCTCGGCGAGCAGTACTTC. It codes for CASSFSGTLGEQYF.

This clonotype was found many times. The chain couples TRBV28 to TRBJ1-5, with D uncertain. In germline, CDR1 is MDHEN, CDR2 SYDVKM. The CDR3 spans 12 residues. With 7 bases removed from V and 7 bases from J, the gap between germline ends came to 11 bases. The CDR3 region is CASTLGSQPQHF. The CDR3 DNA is TGTGCCAGCACCTTGGGGAGCCAGCCCCAGCATTTT.

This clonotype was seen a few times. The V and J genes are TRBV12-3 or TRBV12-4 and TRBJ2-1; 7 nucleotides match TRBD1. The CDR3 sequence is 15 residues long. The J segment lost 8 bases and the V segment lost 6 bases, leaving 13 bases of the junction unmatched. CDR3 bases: TGTGCCAGCAGCCCCACAGGGGCCCGTATTTATGAGCAGTTCTTC. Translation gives CASSPTGARIYEQFF.

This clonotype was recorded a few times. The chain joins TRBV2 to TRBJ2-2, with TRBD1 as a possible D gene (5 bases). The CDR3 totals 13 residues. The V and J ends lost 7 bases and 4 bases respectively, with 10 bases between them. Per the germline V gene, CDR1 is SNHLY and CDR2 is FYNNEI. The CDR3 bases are TGTGCCAGCAATCAGGGTTCCACCGGGGAGCTGTTTTTT. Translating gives CASNQGSTGELFF. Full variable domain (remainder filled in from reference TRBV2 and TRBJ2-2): EPEVTQTPSHQVTQMGQEVILRCVPISNHLYFYWYRQILGQKVEFLVSFYNNEISEKSEIFDDQFSVERPDGSNFTLKIRSTKLEDSAMYFCASNQGSTGELFFGEGSRLTVL.

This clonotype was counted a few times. The CDR3 is CASSPGLAGGRNYEQYF. The CDR3 DNA sequence: TGCGCCAGCAGCCCCGGACTAGCGGGAGGGCGTAACTACGAGCAGTACTTC. V and J are TRBV5-1 and TRBJ2-7; 15 bases are a match to TRBD2. CDR1 and CDR2 from the germline V gene are SGHRS and YFSETQ. The CDR3 runs to 17 residues. The V segment lost 4 bases and the J segment 3 bases; nucleotides outside the gene matches: 8.

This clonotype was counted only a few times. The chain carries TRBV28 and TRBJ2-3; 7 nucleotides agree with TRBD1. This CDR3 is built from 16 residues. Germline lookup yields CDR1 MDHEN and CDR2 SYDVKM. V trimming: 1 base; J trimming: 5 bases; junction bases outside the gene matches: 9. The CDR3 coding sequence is TGTGCCAGCAGTTTATCTGGCAGGGGGATTCTAGATACGCAGTATTTT. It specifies CASSLSGRGILDTQYF.

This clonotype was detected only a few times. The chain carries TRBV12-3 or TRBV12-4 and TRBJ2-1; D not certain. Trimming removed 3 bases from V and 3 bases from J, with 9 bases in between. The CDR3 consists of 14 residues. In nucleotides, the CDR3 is TGTGCCAGCAGTTTGGACGCTGGCTACAATGAGCAGTTCTTC. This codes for CASSLDAGYNEQFF.

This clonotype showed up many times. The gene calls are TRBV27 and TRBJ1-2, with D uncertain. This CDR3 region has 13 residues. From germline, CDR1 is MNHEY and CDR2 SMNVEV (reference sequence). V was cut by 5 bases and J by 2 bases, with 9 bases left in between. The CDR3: CASSPDGNYGYTF. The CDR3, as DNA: TGTGCCAGCAGTCCCGACGGAAACTATGGCTACACCTTC.

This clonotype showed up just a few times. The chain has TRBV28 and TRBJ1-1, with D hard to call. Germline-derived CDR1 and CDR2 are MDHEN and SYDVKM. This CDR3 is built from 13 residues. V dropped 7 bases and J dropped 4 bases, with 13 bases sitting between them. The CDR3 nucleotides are TGTGCCAGCACACCCGGGGTGTTCACTGAAGCTTTCTTT. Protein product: CASTPGVFTEAFF.

CDR3 DNA sequence: TGTGCCAGCAGTTACCTAGCGGGGGACTGGTACTTC. Translation: CASSYLAGDWYF. The gene calls are TRBV6-6 and TRBJ2-7, with TRBD2 matching over 10 bases. Trimming at V came to 2 bases and at J to 12 bases, leaving 4 bases not matched to a gene. Per the germline V gene, CDR1 is MNHNY and CDR2 is SVGAGI (reference sequence). This CDR3 contains 12 residues.

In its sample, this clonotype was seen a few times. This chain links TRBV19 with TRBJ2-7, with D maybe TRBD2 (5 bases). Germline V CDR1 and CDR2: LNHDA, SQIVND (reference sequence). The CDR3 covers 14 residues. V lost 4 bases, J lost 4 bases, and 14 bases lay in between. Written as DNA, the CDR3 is TGTGCCAGTAGTAGGACTGTCGTCAGTTACGAGCAGTACTTC. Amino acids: CASSRTVVSYEQYF. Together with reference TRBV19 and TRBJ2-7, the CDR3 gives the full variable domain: DGGITQSPKYLFRKEGQNVTLSCEQNLNHDAMYWYRQDPGQGLRLIYYSQIVNDFQKGDIAEGYSVSREKKESFPLTVTSAQKNPTAFYLCASSRTVVSYEQYFGPGTRLTVT.

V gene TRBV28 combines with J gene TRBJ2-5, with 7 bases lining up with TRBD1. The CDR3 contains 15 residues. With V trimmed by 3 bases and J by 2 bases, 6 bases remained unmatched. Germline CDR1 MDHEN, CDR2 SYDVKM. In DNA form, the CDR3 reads TGTGCCAGCAGTTTCCGTGGGACAGCTCAAGAGACCCAGTACTTC. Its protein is CASSFRGTAQETQYF. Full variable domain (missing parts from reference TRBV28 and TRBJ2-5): DVKVTQSSRYLVKRTGEKVFLECVQDMDHENMFWYRQDPGLGLRLIYFSYDVKMKEKGDIPEGYSVSREKKERFSLILESASTNQTSMYLCASSFRGTAQETQYFGPGTRLLVL.

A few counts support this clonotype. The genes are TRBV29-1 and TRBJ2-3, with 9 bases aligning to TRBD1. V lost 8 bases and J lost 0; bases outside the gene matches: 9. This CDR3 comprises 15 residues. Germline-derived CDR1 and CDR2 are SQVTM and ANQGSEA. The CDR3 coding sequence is TGCAGCACTCAGACAGGGGGTTTCAGCACAGATACGCAGTATTTT. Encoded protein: CSTQTGGFSTDTQYF.

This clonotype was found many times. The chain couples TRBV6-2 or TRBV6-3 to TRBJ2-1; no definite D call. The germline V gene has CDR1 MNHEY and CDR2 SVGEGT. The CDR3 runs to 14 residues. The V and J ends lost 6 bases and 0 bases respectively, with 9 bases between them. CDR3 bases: TGTGCCAGCAGCCCTTGGGGCTCCTACAATGAGCAGTTCTTC. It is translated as CASSPWGSYNEQFF.

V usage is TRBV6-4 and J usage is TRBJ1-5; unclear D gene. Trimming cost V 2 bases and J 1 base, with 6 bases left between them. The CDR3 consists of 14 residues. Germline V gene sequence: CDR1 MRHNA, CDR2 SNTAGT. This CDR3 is CASSDRRSNQPQHF. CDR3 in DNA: TGTGCCAGCAGTGACAGGCGCAGCAATCAGCCCCAGCATTTT.

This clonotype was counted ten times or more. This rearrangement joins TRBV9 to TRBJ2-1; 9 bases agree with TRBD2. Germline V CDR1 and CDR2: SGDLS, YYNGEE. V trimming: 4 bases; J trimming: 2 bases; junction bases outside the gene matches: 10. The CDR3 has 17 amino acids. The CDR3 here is CASSPGSGSHAYNEQFF. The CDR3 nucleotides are TGTGCCAGCAGCCCGGGTAGCGGGAGCCACGCCTACAATGAGCAGTTCTTC.

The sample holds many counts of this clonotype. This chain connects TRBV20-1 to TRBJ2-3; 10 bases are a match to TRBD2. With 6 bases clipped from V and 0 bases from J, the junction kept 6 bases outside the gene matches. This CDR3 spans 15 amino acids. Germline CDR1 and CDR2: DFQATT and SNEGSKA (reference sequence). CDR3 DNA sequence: TGCAGTGCCACTTCGACTAGCGGGAGCACAGATACGCAGTATTTT. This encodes CSATSTSGSTDTQYF.

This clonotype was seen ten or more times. The CDR3 nucleotides are TGTGCCAGCAGTCTTACAGGGGGCTCCTACAATGAGCAGTTCTTC. Its translation is CASSLTGGSYNEQFF. V and J are TRBV6-4 and TRBJ2-1; 8 bases match TRBD1. The CDR3 runs to 15 residues. V shed 5 bases, J shed 0 bases, and the junction held 3 bases outside the gene matches. Germline V CDR1 and CDR2: MRHNA, SNTAGT.

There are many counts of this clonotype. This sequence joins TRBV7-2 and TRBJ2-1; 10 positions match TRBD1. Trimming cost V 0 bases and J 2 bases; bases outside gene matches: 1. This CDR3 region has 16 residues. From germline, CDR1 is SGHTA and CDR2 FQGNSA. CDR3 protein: CASSLATGGAYNEQFF. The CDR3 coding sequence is TGTGCCAGCAGCTTAGCGACAGGGGGCGCCTACAATGAGCAGTTCTTC.

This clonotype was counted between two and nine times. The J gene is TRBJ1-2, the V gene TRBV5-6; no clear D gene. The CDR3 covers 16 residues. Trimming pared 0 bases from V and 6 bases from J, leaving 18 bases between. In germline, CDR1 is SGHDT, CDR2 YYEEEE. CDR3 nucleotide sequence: TGTGCCAGCAGCTTGGCCATCACAAGGGCAAGCGATGGCTACACCTTC. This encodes CASSLAITRASDGYTF.

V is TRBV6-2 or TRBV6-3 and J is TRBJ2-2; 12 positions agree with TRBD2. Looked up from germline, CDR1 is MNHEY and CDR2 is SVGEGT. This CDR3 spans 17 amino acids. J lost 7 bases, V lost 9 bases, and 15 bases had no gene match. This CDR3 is CASYRRLAGDRSGELFF. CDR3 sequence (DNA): TGTGCCAGTTACCGCAGACTAGCGGGAGATCGTAGCGGGGAGCTGTTTTTT.